This T cell receptor beta chain was identified in a study of T cells in Graves' hyperthyroidism and ophthalmopathy. Findings of the study overall: Also found in blood were most expanded thyroid clonotypes above 0.001.

Uncontrolled infection, other autoimmune disease, pregnancy or lactation disqualified patients from enrolment. TCR beta CDR3 regions were amplified from RNA. HTBI primers were employed in a first-round RT-PCR of the TCR CDR3. TCRdb passed the multiplex PCR reads through MiXCR, listing each CDR3 protein once. The top ten hold roughly a quarter of the sample, which has about 96,000 distinct CDR3 sequences, around 50% seen once. The CDR3 runs 15 residues. Germline CDR1 reads SQVTM; CDR2 reads ANQGSEA. V dropped 1 base and J dropped 4; count of bases not matched to a gene: 7. This clonotype was counted a few times. Its antigen is currently unknown.

The sequenced sample consisted of blood. This receptor was identified in a woman aged 40 to 49 with Graves' hyperthyroidism. The chain links TRBV29-1 to TRBJ2-7; 10 bases fit TRBD2. The CDR3 loop reads CSVEAPLLAGYEQYF. The DNA for the CDR3 is TGCAGCGTTGAAGCTCCATTACTAGCGGGATACGAGCAGTACTTC.